This T cell receptor (beta chain) is drawn from a study of Ad26.COV2.S vaccination and SARS-CoV-2 variants. Treatment described: roughly 18 received Ad26.COV2.S at low or high dose, single or two shots; about 5 received placebo; per-sample allocation not given. The study sampled participants on day 63 after the first vaccine or placebo injection. Measured with immunoSEQ multiplex PCR; TCRdb has only the in-frame clones, and not every one. The sample gives more than 400,000 clones, approximately 90% of which show up once; less than 2% is in the top ten. This clonotype originated in a person between 18 and 65 years old who received the Ad26.COV2.S COVID-19 vaccine or a placebo. The material was peripheral blood, obtained in a trial of Ad26.COV2.S vaccine versus placebo.

CDR3 sequence reads: CASSLATGRQETQYF. CDR3 DNA: TGCGCCAGCAGCTTGGCAACAGGGAGGCAAGAGACCCAGTACTTC. The V gene is TRBV5-1, the J gene TRBJ2-5; D possibly uses TRBD1 or TRBD2 (6 bases each). V was trimmed by 0 bases and J by 2 bases, leaving 11 bases between them. CDR1 and CDR2 (germline): SGHRS, YFSETQ. CDR3 length equals 15 residues.